This note documents a single TCR beta chain sequence. This record comes from a study of blood T cell repertoires in COVID-19. Looking at the study overall: The United States, Italy and Spain provided the acute and convalescent COVID-19 samples. PBMCs, B-cell-depleted T cells, or T cells provided the cDNA or gDNA that made up the material.

As handled by the study authors: Amplification with reference gene primers provided the estimates of nucleated cell counts. Here immunoSEQ multiplex PCR was the method, and the copy in TCRdb shows in-frame clones only, minus some. Clone size and the V and J calls come from that table; the DNA yielded D and trimming. The sample consists of about 60,000 clones, 75% to 90% of them appearing once. V lost 5 bases to trimming and J lost 4 bases; unmatched junction nucleotides: 9. The CDR3 consists of 15 residues. Germline CDR1 LNHDA, CDR2 SQIVND (reference sequence). The source of this sequence is a human donor in a cohort sampled during active COVID-19. Input material: peripheral blood. The chain carries TRBV19 and TRBJ1-2; 8 bases align to TRBD1. The CDR3 coding sequence is TGTGCCAGTAGTCCAAAAGTAGACAGGGGCTATGGCTACACCTTC. It codes for CASSPKVDRGYGYTF.